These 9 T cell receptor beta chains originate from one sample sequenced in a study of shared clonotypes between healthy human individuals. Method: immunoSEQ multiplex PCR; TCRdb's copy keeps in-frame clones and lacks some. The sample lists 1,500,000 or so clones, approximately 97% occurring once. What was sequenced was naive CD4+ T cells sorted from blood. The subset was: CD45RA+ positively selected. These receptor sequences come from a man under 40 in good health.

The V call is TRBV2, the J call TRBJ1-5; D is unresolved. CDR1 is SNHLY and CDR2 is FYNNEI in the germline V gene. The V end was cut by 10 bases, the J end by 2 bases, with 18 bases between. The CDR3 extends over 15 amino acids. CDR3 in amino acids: CATSTGRSGNQPQHF. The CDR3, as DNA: TGTGCCACTTCGACCGGGAGAAGTGGCAATCAGCCCCAGCATTTT.

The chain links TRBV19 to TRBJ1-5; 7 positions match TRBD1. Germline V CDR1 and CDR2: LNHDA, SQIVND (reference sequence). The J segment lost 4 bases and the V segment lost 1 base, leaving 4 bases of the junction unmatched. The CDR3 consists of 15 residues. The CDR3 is CASSIVAGGNQPQHF. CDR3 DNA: TGTGCCAGTAGTATAGTGGCAGGGGGAAATCAGCCCCAGCATTTT.

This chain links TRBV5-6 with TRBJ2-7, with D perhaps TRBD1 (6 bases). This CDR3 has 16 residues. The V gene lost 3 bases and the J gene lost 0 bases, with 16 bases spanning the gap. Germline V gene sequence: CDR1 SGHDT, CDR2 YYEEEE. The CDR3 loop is CASSWGDRWSSYEQYF. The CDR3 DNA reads TGTGCCAGCAGCTGGGGAGACAGGTGGAGCTCCTACGAGCAGTACTTC.

CDR3 nucleotides: TGTGCCAGCAGCCCGCGACTAGCGGGAGAGTACGAGCAGTACTTC. It yields the protein CASSPRLAGEYEQYF. This sequence joins TRBV5-5 and TRBJ2-7; 12 positions match TRBD2. Unmatched junction bases numbered 6, after V lost 4 bases and J lost 4 bases. The CDR3 has 15 amino acids. Germline CDR1 reads SGHKS; CDR2 reads YYEKEE (reference sequence).

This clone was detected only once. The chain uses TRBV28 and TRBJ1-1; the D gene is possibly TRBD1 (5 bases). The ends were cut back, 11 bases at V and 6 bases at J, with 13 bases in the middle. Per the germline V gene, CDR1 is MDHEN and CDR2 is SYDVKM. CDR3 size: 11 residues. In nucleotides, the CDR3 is TGTGCCGTCGTTGGGGGGGCTGAAGCTTTCTTT. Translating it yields CAVVGGAEAFF.

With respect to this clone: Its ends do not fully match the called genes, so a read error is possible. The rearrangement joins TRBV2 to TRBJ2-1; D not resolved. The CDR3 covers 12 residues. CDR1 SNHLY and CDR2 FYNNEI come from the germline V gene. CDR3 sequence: CASSEESREQFF. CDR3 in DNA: TGTGCCAGCAGCGAAGAGAGCAGGGAGCAGTTCTTC.

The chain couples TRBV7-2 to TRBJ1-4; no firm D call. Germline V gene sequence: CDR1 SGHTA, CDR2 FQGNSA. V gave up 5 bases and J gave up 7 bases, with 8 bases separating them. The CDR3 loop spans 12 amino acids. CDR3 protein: CASSSTAEKLFF. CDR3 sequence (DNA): TGTGCCAGCAGCAGCACGGCTGAAAAACTGTTTTTT.

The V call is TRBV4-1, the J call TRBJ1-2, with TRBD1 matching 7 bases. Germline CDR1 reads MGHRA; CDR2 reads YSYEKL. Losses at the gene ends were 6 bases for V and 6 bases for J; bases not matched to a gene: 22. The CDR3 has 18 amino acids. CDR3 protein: CASSPYPRDKRGGDGYTF. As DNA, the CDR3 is TGCGCCAGCAGTCCCTACCCCCGGGACAAACGAGGGGGCGATGGCTACACCTTC.

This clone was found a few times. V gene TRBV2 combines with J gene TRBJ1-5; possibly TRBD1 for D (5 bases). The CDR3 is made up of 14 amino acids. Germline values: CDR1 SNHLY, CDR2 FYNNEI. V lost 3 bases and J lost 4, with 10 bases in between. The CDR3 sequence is CASSDVGPNQPQHF. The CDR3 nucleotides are TGTGCCAGCAGTGACGTGGGACCTAATCAGCCCCAGCATTTT.